This T cell receptor beta chain was observed in a study of T cell responses to AZD1222 COVID-19 vaccine. About the study: Pooling of second doses given at about 4 or about 12 weeks was done. Study results and limitations: The donor cohort was predominantly white British with a female majority, and clonal diversity may have been underestimated. It was only a handful of AZD1222 recipients who were seropositive at baseline.

Looked up from germline, CDR1 is MNHEY and CDR2 is SVGAGI. Trimming pared 5 bases from V and 8 bases from J, leaving 15 bases between. The CDR3 totals 13 residues. By its share, this clone is medium-sized (0.01 to 0.1%). The antigen remains unidentified. Assay used: immunoSEQ multiplex PCR; TCRdb lists only in-frame clones, some missing. The table has about 110,000 clones, roughly 92% seen once; the top ten hold roughly 7.8%. The TCR sequence derives from an adult in good health. Source: peripheral blood, taken on day 0 of AZD1222 vaccination. The genes are TRBV6-5 and TRBJ1-2; weak D call: TRBD1 (6 bases). CDR3 loop: CASSRKQGVGYTF. CDR3 in DNA: TGTGCCAGCAGTCGAAAACAGGGCGTCGGCTACACCTTC.